This paragraph covers one TCR beta chain sequence. This record belongs to a study of early T cells in non-severe SARS-CoV-2 infection. Study in general: The authors sequenced bulk RNA from unsorted whole blood, leaving chains unpaired.

Each cDNA molecule carried a unique molecular identifier. TCRdb fed the 5' RACE reads into MiXCR, producing one record per CDR3 protein. The sample lists tens of thousands of distinct CDR3 sequences; 9.5% to 13% were seen once. Trimming pared 3 bases from V and 6 bases from J, leaving 18 bases between. There are 16 residues in the CDR3. Per germline, CDR1 SGHNT and CDR2 YYREEE (reference sequence). Sequencing input: whole blood. The receptor comes from an adult who was a healthcare worker with PCR-confirmed SARS-CoV-2 infection or an uninfected control (not recorded which). This chain joins TRBV5-4 and TRBJ2-2; TRBD1 is a possible D gene (6 bases). The CDR3 protein is CASSSVDSSSPGELFF. The CDR3 DNA follows: TGTGCCAGCAGCTCAGTGGACAGCTCCTCCCCCGGGGAGCTGTTTTTT.